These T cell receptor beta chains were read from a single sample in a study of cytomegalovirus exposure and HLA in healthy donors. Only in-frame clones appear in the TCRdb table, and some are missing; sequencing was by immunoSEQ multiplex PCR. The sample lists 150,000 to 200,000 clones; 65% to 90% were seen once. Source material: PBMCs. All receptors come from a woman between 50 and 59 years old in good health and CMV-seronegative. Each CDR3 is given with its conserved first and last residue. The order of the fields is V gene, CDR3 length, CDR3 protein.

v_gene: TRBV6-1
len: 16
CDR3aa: CASSETSRGWNQPQHF

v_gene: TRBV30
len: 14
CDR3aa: CAWQEARGHNEQFF

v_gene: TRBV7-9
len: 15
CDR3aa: CSSSSTSGNYNEQFF

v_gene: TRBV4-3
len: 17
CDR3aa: CASSLNHDINDGNTIYF

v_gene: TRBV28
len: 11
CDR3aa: CASSLDRGAFF

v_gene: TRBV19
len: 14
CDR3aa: CASSSQGGGQPQHF

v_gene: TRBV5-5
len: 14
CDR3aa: CASSLSTGPYEQYF

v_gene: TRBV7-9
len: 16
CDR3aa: CASTQTGESRTDTQYF

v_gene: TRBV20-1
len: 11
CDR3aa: CSAQGVNEQFF

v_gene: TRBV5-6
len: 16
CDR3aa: CASSLAWLAGKETQYF

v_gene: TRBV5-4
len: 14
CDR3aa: CASSLEAGGYEQYF

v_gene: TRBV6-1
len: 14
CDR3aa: CASQPGRVPYGYTF

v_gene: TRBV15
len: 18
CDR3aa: CATSRGSGLASNTGELFF

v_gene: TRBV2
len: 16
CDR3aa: CASSEEQGTVNNEQFF

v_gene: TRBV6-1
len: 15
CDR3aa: CASSVTGGVTDTQYF

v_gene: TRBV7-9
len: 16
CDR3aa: CASSGKAGGYADTQYF

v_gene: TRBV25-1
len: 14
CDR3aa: CASLDSLTNYGYTF

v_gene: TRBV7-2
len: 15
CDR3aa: CASSPGRGGPYEQYF

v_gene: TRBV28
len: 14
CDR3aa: CASSLRGGSYEQYF

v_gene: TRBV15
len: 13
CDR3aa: CATSRDAWDTQYF

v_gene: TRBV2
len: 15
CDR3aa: CASSDLLAGEETQYF

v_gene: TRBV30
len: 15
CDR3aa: CAWSVLAGGTDTQYF

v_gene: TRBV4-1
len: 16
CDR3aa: CASSQDHGQVVYGYTF

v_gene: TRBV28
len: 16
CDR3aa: CASSSLADPNTGELFF

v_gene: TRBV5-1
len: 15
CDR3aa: CASRVSGSPGDTQYF

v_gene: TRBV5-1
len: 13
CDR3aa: CASSSGLLNEQFF

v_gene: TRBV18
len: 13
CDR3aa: CASSAGVGEKLFF

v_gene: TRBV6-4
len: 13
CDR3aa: CASSAGVGEKLFF